Reported below is one TCR beta chain. Its specific antigen is unknown. No base quality information exists; no much larger clone differs at one position. These data originate in a study of cytomegalovirus exposure and HLA in healthy donors (TCRdb year 2017). Study-wide context: An earlier analysis of approximately 550 of the donors reported approximately 300 Gb of sequence data and around 110 million unique TCR beta sequences from about 180 million T cells. About 330 gigabases of sequencing data and 75 million to 85 million unique TCR sequences made up an early release that covered nearly 650 HLA-typed donors. An earlier analysis of 500 to 750 of the donors applied high-throughput TCR beta sequencing to assess whether each TCR beta V gene segment acted as functional or pseudogenic. To study patterns of TCR occurrence, a later analysis re-analyzed previously published TCR beta repertoires from 700 or so donors and added high-resolution HLA genotyping. Rather than using new phenotypic data, the later analysis identified candidate immune exposures from TCR beta sequences and from how often those sequences occurred across donors. Both class I and class II loci were covered by HLA typing, at four-digit resolution. The study aimed to test whether cataloging public T cell receptors could reveal signatures of past pathogen exposure. The genetic ancestry cluster associated with self-reported Caucasian donors included approximately 85% of the 350 to 500 genotyped donors. Among roughly 370 genotyped donors of the cohort, an average of approximately 250,000 unique TCR beta nucleotide sequences were sequenced per donor, 15% to 20% of them non-productive. The number of typed donors differed by locus: about 620-630 for A, B, C, DRB1 and DQB1; 522 for DQA1; 606 for DPA1; and around 450 for DPB1. Donor age, sex, ethnicity and CMV serostatus were compiled alongside the repertoire data. Every repertoire in the discovery cohort had been generated on one and the same sequencing platform. A later genetic analysis used genome-wide SNP genotypes for 398 of the 666 donors, treating that subset as a discovery cohort. The study profiled the T cell repertoires of 550 to 700 subjects by immunosequencing and related them to cytomegalovirus serostatus. In addition to the first cohort of 500 to 850 subjects, a separate validation cohort of some 120 different subjects was used. Roughly five DR-DQ haplotypes were treated as single units for association and clustering because of strong linkage in the cohort. To predict cytomegalovirus infection status, the study combined high-throughput TCR immunosequencing, statistical association of individual TCRs with disease status, and machine learning.

In total, roughly 710 healthy bone marrow donors made up the cohort. At the time of sampling, all cohort members were nominally healthy, though unrecorded immune exposures were likely present. The donor tested CMV seronegative, placing the donor among the 350 to 400 seronegative members of the cohort. A peripheral blood sample was provided by each donor, and peripheral blood mononuclear cells were used for TCR beta sequencing. The Qiagen DNeasy Blood Extraction Kit was used to extract genomic DNA from the blood cell samples. V sheds 3 bases and J sheds 0 bases, leaving 6 bases between their ends. The germline V gene supplies CDR1 SGHRS and CDR2 YFSETQ. The CDR3, cysteine through phenylalanine, is 14 amino acids long. Only the CDR3 portion is preserved as DNA: 42 bases, with reading frame beginning at the first base. Beyond this particular receptor, the publication reports: Assigning TCR associations to individual alleles was difficult when HLA alleles, especially DR and DQ, strongly co-occurred. A later genetic analysis associated a missense DCLRE1C variant with V-gene and J-gene trimming of TCR beta chains, and an independent cohort replicated the association. CMV serostatus was the only immune exposure information available for the cohort. The authors suggested that the approach could potentially be extended to other disease states and immunological phenotypes. In a later analysis, the rate of TCR association differed among HLA loci, with DRB1 alleles having the most associated TCRs and HLA-C alleles having the fewest. Sequencing depth was assumed to be roughly uniform across donors in the presence/absence analyses, though that assumption may not hold. The earlier analysis of nearly 600 of the donors excluded roughly 17 rarely observed V segments, including chromosome 9 orphons, because counts were too low. An earlier analysis of several hundred of the donors showed that most TCR beta V segments appeared in productive rearrangements either about 87% or about 30% of the time, which broadly matched IMGT annotations. A few of the identified cytomegalovirus-associated TCR beta chains were confirmed in vitro to be specific for cytomegalovirus antigens. Specific HLA alleles were associated with 18,000 or so TCR beta sequences at a false discovery rate of 0.05 in a later analysis. HLA typing was unavailable for some donors at each locus, so association tests used only the typed subset. A group of highly shared sequence variants was considered likely to be a technical artifact of the sequencing pipeline. Some IMGT-functional V segments, including TRBV6-2 and TRBV6-3, could not be distinguished by the 87-base-pair reads and were therefore excluded. In the study, about 150 TCR beta chains were listed as associated with cytomegalovirus. In a later analysis, several top co-occurrence clusters were reported to appear linked to parvovirus B19, influenza, CMV and Epstein-Barr virus. In a later analysis, HLA-associated TCR beta chains were found to be more clonally expanded and to have lower generation probabilities than equally common non-associated chains. Correlated functional status among segregating V segments might reflect linkage disequilibrium, but an unknown experimental factor could not be ruled out. A later analysis found that most CMV-associated TCR beta chains appeared HLA-restricted, with HLA associations seemingly driven largely by CMV exposure. The classifier was reported to diagnose cytomegalovirus status with high specificity and sensitivity in both the original and validation cohorts. Most TCR sequences were observed very rarely across donors, whereas some public TCRs were present in many individuals. A later genetic analysis reported fewer N-insertions in productive TCRs among donors in an Asian-associated ancestry cluster than the approximately 700-donor mean. The cohort was sequenced for TCR beta chains only, and without alpha or paired-chain data the features that could be detected were limited. A further reported finding was that TCR beta sequences accurately predicted the HLA-A and HLA-B alleles for most subjects in the first cohort.

Library method: the immunoSEQ multiplex PCR assay. For the multiplex PCR, a mixture combining 60 forward primers for TCR Vbeta segments and 13 reverse primers for TCR Jbeta segments was used. A multiplex PCR assay on genomic DNA amplified the CDR3 region of rearranged TCR beta genes. The amplified TCR beta libraries were sequenced on the Illumina HiSeq System as 87-base-pair reads. The study's processing was this. A later analysis counted about 82 million unique TCR beta chains across the 640 or so repertoires, and some 11 million of these chains were shared by at least two donors. Raw reads were error-corrected and collapsed into unique sequences by a nearest-neighbor algorithm in which closely related sequences were merged to remove PCR and sequencing errors. To assign V, D and J gene segments, CDR3 sequences were aligned to IMGT reference sequences. For a sequence to be retained, at least a six-nucleotide match to both a V gene segment and a J gene segment was required. A rearrangement was called productive if the CDR3 had no stop codons and remained in frame with V and J, and every other rearrangement was called non-productive. Following IMGT convention, CDR3 was defined as the stretch from the second conserved V-encoded cysteine to the conserved J-encoded phenylalanine. In an earlier analysis of roughly 610 of the donors, sequences lacking an unambiguous match to a single V gene segment were excluded. An earlier analysis of 587 of the donors classified V segments as functional when productive rearrangements were above 56.7% and as segregating when the standard deviation between donors was above 5%. To diagnose cytomegalovirus status from the catalog of TCR beta chain sequences, a statistical classification framework was built. In a later analysis, TCR nucleotide sequences were compared against IMGT/GENE-DB human TR gene sequences so that V and J genes could be assigned. In a later analysis, CDR3 sequences and most-parsimonious VDJ recombination scenarios were assigned using the TCRdist pipeline. A later analysis defined each TCR beta chain by its CDR3 amino acid sequence plus V-gene family, and excluded reads lacking a unique V-gene family. In a later analysis, 450 to 600 highly shared, low-generation-probability nucleotide sequences were removed to address suspected cross-contamination and a sequencing artifact. In a later analysis, a clonal expansion index was calculated for each public chain from normalized within-repertoire ranks of inferred template counts. Generation probabilities in a later analysis came from a VDJ recombination model fitted to out-of-frame rearrangements, and those results were checked against IGoR. A later analysis scored TCR-TCR, TCR-HLA and TCR-CMV co-occurrence with hypergeometric tests, applying a repertoire-size bias correction to TCR pairs. A later analysis estimated false discovery rates by permuting HLA or CMV assignments 20 times. A later analysis grouped co-occurring TCRs with DBSCAN, adding TCRdist sequence similarity when clustering within HLA-allele-positive subsets. For co-occurrence clustering, repertoires with fewer than 30,000 or more than 120,000 public chains were excluded, along with roughly 5 repertoires with anomalous nucleotide sharing. The table comes from immuneACCESS by way of TCRdb, which keeps in-frame sequences with V and J called. Part of the clones is missing from these tables; in studies checked, under half for an unresolved V gene and the rest for unknown reasons. D and trimming come from the DNA, and the V and J calls and clone size come from that table. The sample records some 32,000 clones, approximately 87% of which are singletons. Together, the top ten hold approximately 2.6% of the sample.

The rearrangement joined TRBV5-1 to TRBJ2-2; the D gene is perhaps TRBD2, from 5 matching bases. Specimen: PBMCs. The sequence was obtained from a boy between 10 and 17 years old in good health and CMV-seronegative. The CDR3 is CASSWGANTGELFF. The nucleotide sequence is given as TGCGCCAGCAGCTGGGGAGCGAACACCGGGGAGCTGTTTTTT.